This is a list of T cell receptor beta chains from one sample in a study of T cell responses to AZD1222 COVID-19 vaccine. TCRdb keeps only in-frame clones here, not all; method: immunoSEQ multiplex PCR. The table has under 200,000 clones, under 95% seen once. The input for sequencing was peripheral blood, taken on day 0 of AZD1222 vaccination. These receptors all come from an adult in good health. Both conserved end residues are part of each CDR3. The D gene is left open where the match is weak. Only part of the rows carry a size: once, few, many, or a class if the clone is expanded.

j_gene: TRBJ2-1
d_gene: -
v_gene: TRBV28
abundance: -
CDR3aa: CASSLPGETYNEQFF
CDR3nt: TGTGCCAGCAGTTTGCCGGGAGAGACGTACAATGAGCAGTTCTTC

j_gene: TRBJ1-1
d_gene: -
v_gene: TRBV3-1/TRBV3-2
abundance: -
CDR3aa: CASSQARTTEAFF
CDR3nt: TGTGCCAGCAGCCAGGCCCGGACCACTGAAGCTTTCTTT

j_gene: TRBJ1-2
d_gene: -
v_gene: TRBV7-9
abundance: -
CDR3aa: CASSPDGTRRLSNYGYTF
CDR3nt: TGTGCCAGCAGCCCGGACGGTACAAGAAGGCTCTCTAACTATGGCTACACCTTC

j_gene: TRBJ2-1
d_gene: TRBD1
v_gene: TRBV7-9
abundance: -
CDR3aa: CASSLEVTGLIGHEQFF
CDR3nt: TGTGCCAGCAGCTTAGAGGTGACAGGGCTAATAGGTCATGAGCAGTTCTTC

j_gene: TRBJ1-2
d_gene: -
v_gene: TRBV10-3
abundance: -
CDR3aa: CAISEVLGSTYGYTF
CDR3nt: TGTGCCATCAGTGAGGTGCTAGGGTCGACCTATGGCTACACCTTC

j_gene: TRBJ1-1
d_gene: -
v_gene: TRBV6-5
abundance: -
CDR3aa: CASSPVRQRKIEAFF
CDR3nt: TGTGCCAGCAGCCCCGTGAGACAGCGAAAAATTGAAGCTTTCTTT

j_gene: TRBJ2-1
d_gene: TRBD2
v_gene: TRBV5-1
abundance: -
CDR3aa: CASSLDFGTSPANEQFF
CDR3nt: TGCGCCAGCAGCTTGGATTTTGGGACTAGCCCGGCCAATGAGCAGTTCTTC

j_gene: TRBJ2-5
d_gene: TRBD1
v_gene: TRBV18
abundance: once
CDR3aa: CASSPRTGVQETQYF
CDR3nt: TGTGCCAGCTCACCTCGGACAGGAGTCCAAGAGACCCAGTACTTC

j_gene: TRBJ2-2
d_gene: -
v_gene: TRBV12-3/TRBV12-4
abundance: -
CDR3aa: CASFVITGELFF
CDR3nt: TGTGCCAGCTTTGTTATCACCGGGGAGCTGTTTTTT

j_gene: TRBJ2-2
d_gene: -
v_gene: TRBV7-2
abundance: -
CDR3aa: CASSLMGANTGELFF
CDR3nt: TGTGCCAGCAGCTTAATGGGCGCGAACACCGGGGAGCTGTTTTTT

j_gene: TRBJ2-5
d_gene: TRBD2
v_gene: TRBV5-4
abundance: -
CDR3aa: CASSSGLAGVQETQYF
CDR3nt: TGTGCCAGCAGCTCTGGACTAGCGGGGGTGCAAGAGACCCAGTACTTC

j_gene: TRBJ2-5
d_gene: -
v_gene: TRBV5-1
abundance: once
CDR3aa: CASSLAVGSGYQETQYF
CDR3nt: TGCGCCAGCAGCTTGGCCGTGGGCAGCGGGTACCAAGAGACCCAGTACTTC

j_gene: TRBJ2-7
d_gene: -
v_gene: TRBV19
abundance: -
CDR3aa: CASSIDSTVFEQYF
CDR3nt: TGTGCCAGTAGTATAGACTCCACAGTATTCGAGCAGTACTTC

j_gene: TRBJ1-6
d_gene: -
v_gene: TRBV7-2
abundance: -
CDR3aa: CASSQVRAHNSPLHF
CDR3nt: TGTGCCAGCAGCCAAGTCCGGGCCCATAATTCACCCCTCCACTTT

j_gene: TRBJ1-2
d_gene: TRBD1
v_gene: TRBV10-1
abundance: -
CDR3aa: CASSESRTGDFYGYTF
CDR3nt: TGCGCCAGCAGTGAGTCGAGGACAGGGGACTTCTATGGCTACACCTTC

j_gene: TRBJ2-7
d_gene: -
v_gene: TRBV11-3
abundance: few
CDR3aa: CASSPQDRAYEQYF
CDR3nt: TGTGCCAGCAGCCCTCAAGACAGAGCCTACGAGCAGTACTTC

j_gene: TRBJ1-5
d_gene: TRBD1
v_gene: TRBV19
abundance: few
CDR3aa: CASSAQGVNQPQHF
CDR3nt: TGTGCCAGTAGTGCACAGGGGGTGAATCAGCCCCAGCATTTT

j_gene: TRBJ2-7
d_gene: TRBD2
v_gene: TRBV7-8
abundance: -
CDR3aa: CASSFGRAGGRYEQYF
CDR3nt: TGTGCCAGCAGCTTTGGGAGAGCGGGGGGCCGCTACGAGCAGTACTTC

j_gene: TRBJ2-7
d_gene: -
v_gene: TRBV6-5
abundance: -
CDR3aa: CASSWGEAPYEQYF
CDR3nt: TGTGCCAGCAGTTGGGGAGAAGCCCCCTACGAGCAGTACTTC

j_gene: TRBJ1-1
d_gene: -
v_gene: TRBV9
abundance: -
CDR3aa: CASSVGQIGGTEAFF
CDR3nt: TGTGCCAGCAGCGTCGGACAAATTGGCGGCACTGAAGCTTTCTTT

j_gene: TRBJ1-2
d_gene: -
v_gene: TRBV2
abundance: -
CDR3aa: CASRGTNYGYTF
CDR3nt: TGTGCCAGCAGGGGGACCAACTATGGCTACACCTTC

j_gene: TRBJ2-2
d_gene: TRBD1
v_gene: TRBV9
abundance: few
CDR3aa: CASSVVTGDTGELFF
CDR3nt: TGTGCCAGCAGCGTAGTAACAGGGGACACCGGGGAGCTGTTTTTT

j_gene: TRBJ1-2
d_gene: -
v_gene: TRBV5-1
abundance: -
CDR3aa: CASEPSRDGRLGYTF
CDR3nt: TGCGCCAGCGAGCCCTCCAGGGACGGCCGTCTCGGCTACACCTTC

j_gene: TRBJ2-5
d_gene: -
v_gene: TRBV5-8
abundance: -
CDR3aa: CASSLDGEETQYF
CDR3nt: TGTGCCAGCAGCTTGGACGGGGAGGAGACCCAGTACTTC

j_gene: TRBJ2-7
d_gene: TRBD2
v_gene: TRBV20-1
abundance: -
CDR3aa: CSARVPGGGLYEQYF
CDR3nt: TGCAGTGCTCGTGTCCCCGGGGGGGGCTTATACGAGCAGTACTTC

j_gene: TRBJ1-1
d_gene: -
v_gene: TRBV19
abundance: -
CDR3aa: CASSGGLASAEAFF
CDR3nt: TGTGCCAGTAGTGGGGGCCTGGCCAGCGCTGAAGCTTTCTTT

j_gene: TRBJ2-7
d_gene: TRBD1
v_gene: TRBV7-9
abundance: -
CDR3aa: CASSLGQGGTNEQYF
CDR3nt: TGTGCCAGCAGCCTAGGACAGGGGGGGACCAACGAGCAGTACTTC

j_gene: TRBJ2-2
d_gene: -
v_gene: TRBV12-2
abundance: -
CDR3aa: CASRPPARGDANTGELFF
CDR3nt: TGTGCAAGTCGCCCCCCCGCGCGGGGGGACGCGAACACCGGGGAGCTGTTTTTT

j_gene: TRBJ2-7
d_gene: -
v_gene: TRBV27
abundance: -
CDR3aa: CASSFSPETYEQYF
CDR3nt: TGTGCCAGCAGTTTCTCCCCGGAAACCTACGAGCAGTACTTC

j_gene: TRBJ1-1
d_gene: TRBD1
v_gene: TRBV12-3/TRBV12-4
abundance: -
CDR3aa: CASRITGVTEAFF
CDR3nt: TGTGCCAGCAGGATAACAGGGGTCACTGAAGCTTTCTTT

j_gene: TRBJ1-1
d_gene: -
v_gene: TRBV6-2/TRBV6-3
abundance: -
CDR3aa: CASSYPMNTEAFF
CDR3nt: TGTGCCAGCAGTTACCCAATGAACACTGAAGCTTTCTTT

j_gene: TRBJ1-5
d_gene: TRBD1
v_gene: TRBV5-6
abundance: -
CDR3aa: CASSFRTGNNQPQHF
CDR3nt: TGTGCCAGCAGCTTCAGGACAGGGAACAATCAGCCCCAGCATTTT

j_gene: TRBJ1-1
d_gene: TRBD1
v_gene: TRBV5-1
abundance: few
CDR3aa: CASSYRDSLYTEAFF
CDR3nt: TGCGCCAGCAGCTACCGGGACAGCCTTTACACTGAAGCTTTCTTT

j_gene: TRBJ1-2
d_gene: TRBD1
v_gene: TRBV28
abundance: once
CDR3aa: CASSGAGGYGYTF
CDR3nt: TGTGCCAGCAGTGGGGCAGGGGGTTACGGCTACACCTTC

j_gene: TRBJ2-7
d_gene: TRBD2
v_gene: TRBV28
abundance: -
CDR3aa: CASSFILADRTYEQYF
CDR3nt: TGTGCCAGCAGTTTCATACTAGCGGACCGAACCTACGAGCAGTACTTC

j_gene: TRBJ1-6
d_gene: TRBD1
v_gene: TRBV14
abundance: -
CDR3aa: CASGANRGAYNSPLHF
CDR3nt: TGTGCCAGCGGAGCAAACAGGGGCGCCTATAATTCACCCCTCCACTTT

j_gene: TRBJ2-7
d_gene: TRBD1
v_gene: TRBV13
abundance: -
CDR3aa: CASSSGQGGVYEQYF
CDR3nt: TGTGCCAGCAGCTCGGGACAGGGGGGAGTCTACGAGCAGTACTTC

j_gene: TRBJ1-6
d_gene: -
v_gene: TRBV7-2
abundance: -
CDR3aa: CASSFLTNSYNSPLHF
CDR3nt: TGTGCCAGCAGCTTTTTAACCAACTCCTATAATTCACCCCTCCACTTT

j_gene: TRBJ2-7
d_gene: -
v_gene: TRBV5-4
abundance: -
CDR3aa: CASSQGVSYEQYF
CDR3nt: TGTGCCAGCAGCCAAGGGGTCTCCTACGAGCAGTACTTC

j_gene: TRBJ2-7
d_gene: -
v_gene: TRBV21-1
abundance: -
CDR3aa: CASSPDNTTGISSYEQYF
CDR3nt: TGTGCCAGCAGCCCGGATAATACGACAGGGATCAGCTCCTACGAGCAGTACTTC

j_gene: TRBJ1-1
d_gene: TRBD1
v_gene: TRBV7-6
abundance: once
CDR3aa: CASSVGQGVNTEAFF
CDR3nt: TGTGCCAGCAGCGTGGGACAGGGGGTGAACACTGAAGCTTTCTTT

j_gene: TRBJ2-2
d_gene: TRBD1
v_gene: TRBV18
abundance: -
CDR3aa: CASSPVTGGTGELFF
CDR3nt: TGTGCCAGCTCACCTGTGACAGGGGGCACCGGGGAGCTGTTTTTT

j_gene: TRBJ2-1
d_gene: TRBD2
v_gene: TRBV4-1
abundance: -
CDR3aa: CASSQGPRGASGSYEQFF
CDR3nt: TGCGCCAGCAGCCAAGGGCCCCGAGGTGCTAGCGGGAGCTATGAGCAGTTCTTC

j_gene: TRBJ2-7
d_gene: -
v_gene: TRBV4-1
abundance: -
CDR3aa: CASSPVDSYEQYF
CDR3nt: TGCGCCAGCAGCCCCGTGGACAGCTACGAGCAGTACTTC

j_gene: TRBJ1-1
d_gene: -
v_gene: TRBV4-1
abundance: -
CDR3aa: CASSQVPNRDTEAFF
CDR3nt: TGCGCCAGCAGCCAAGTACCAAACAGGGACACTGAAGCTTTCTTT

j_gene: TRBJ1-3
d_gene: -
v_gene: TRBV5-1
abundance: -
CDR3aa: CASSLYQGGNTIYF
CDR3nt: TGCGCCAGCAGCTTGTATCAGGGAGGAAACACCATATATTTT

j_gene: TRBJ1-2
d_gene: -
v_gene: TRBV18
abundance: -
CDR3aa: CASSPRPGGDGYTF
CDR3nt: TGTGCCAGCTCACCACGGCCCGGTGGGGATGGCTACACCTTC

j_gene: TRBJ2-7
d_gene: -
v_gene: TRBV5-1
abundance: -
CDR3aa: CASSSTSSYEQYF
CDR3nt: TGCGCCAGCAGCTCTACGAGCTCCTACGAGCAGTACTTC

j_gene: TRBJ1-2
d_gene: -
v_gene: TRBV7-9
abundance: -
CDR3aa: CASSDTGVGNIYGYTF
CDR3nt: TGTGCCAGCAGCGACACCGGGGTGGGCAATATTTATGGCTACACCTTC

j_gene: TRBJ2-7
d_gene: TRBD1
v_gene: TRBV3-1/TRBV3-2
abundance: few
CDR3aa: CASSQAWTGSSYEQYF
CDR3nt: TGTGCCAGCAGCCAAGCCTGGACAGGGAGCTCCTACGAGCAGTACTTC

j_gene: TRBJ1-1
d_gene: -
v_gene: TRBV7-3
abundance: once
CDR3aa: CASSSGTDSGKAFF
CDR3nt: TGTGCCAGCAGCTCCGGGACCGACTCGGGCAAAGCTTTCTTT

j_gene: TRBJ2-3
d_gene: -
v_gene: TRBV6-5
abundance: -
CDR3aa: CASSYLPRRPRDTQYF
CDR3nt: TGTGCCAGCAGTTACTTGCCAAGACGTCCGAGGGATACGCAGTATTTT

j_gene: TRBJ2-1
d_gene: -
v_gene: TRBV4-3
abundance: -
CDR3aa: CASSQDLFSNEQFF
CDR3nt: TGCGCCAGCAGCCAAGATCTTTTCTCCAATGAGCAGTTCTTC